This is a list of T cell receptor beta chains from one sample in a study of T-cell memory formation after mild COVID-19. TCRdb analysed the 5' RACE reads with MiXCR anew, one entry per CDR3 protein. The sample lists 500,000 to 650,000 distinct CDR3 sequences, about 20% occurring once. Sequencing used PBMCs or a T cell subset sorted from them (not recorded which). These receptors were obtained from an adult woman who had mild COVID-19 (a few samples of this study predate the infection). Cell type and time point are not known. Both conserved end residues are part of each CDR3. The order of the fields is J gene, clone size, D gene, V gene, CDR3 protein, CDR3 DNA. The D gene is left open where the match is weak. Clone size is not always given. Where it is, it says once, few, many or a class for expanded clones.

>TRBJ1-4|.|.|TRBV2
CASSEASGLPNEKLFF
TGTGCCAGCAGTGAAGCGTCAGGGCTCCCTAATGAAAAACTGTTTTTT
>TRBJ2-2|few|TRBD2|TRBV7-6
CASSNGLAGDTGELFF
TGTGCCAGCAGCAACGGACTAGCGGGGGACACCGGGGAGCTGTTTTTT
>TRBJ2-5|.|.|TRBV20-1
CSARDLGTEETQYF
TGCAGTGCTAGAGATCTGGGAACAGAAGAGACCCAGTACTTC
>TRBJ2-3|.|.|TRBV19
CASSRATVTYTQYF
TGTGCCAGTAGTAGGGCAACTGTCACATATACGCAGTATTTT
>TRBJ1-1|.|TRBD1|TRBV6-2/TRBV6-3
CASSYSRQGLSEAFF
TGTGCCAGCAGTTACTCGAGACAGGGCCTTTCTGAAGCTTTCTTT
>TRBJ2-7|.|.|TRBV2
CASSALTPSATREGQYF
TGTGCCAGCAGTGCCCTCACTCCTAGCGCGACGAGAGAGGGGCAGTACTTC
>TRBJ2-1|few|TRBD1|TRBV5-1
CASSLGTGTTYNEQFF
TGCGCCAGCAGCTTGGGGACAGGGACCACCTACAATGAGCAGTTCTTC
>TRBJ1-6|few|TRBD1|TRBV5-4
CASSLTFGQGSNSPLHF
TGTGCCAGCAGCTTGACCTTTGGACAGGGAAGTAATTCACCCCTCCACTTT
>TRBJ2-7|.|TRBD1|TRBV24-1
CATSDFRRTGGNEQYF
TGTGCCACCAGTGATTTTCGGAGGACAGGGGGGAACGAGCAGTACTTC
>TRBJ2-5|.|TRBD2|TRBV19
CASKDSGVQETQYF
TGTGCCAGTAAAGATAGCGGGGTCCAAGAGACCCAGTACTTC
>TRBJ2-3|.|.|TRBV12-5
CASGLVRPSTDTQYF
TGTGCTAGTGGTTTGGTTAGACCTAGCACAGATACGCAGTATTTT
>TRBJ2-7|.|.|TRBV20-1
CSARDFTREQYF
TGCAGTGCTAGAGACTTCACCCGGGAGCAGTACTTC
>TRBJ1-1|.|TRBD1|TRBV19
CASSIDKGGAYTEAFF
TGTGCCAGTAGTATAGACAAAGGGGGCGCGTACACTGAAGCTTTCTTT
>TRBJ2-1|few|.|TRBV20-1
CSARRENEQFF
TGCAGTGCCCGCCGGGAGAATGAGCAGTTCTTC
>TRBJ2-7|.|.|TRBV7-9
CASSLCIRGTYEQYF
TGTGCCAGCAGCTTATGCATCAGGGGAACCTACGAGCAGTACTTC
>TRBJ2-7|.|.|TRBV6-5
CASSYSIGGRENEQYF
TGTGCCAGCAGTTACTCCATTGGGGGCAGGGAAAACGAGCAGTACTTC
>TRBJ2-1|.|TRBD2|TRBV24-1
CATSDMASGSNEQFF
TGTGCCACCAGTGATATGGCTAGCGGGAGCAATGAGCAGTTCTTC
>TRBJ2-7|.|TRBD2|TRBV28
CASQREERYEQYF
TGTGCCAGCCAGCGGGAGGAGCGTTACGAGCAGTACTTC
>TRBJ2-5|many|TRBD1|TRBV7-9
CASSSGTGMAETQYF
TGTGCCAGCAGCTCCGGGACAGGGATGGCCGAGACCCAGTACTTC
>TRBJ2-1|.|TRBD2|TRBV5-1
CASSLDSGSIYNEQFF
TGCGCCAGCAGCTTGGACAGCGGGAGTATTTACAATGAGCAGTTCTTC
>TRBJ2-7|few|.|TRBV5-1
CASSPSADSPYEQYF
TGCGCCAGCAGCCCCTCGGCGGACAGTCCCTACGAGCAGTACTTC
>TRBJ1-2|.|.|TRBV9
CASSATNYGYTF
TGTGCCAGCAGCGCCACTAACTATGGCTACACCTTC
>TRBJ1-4|.|TRBD1|TRBV6-2/TRBV6-3
CASSRGQGIKEKLFF
TGTGCCAGCAGCAGGGGACAGGGGATTAAGGAAAAACTGTTTTTT
>TRBJ2-3|few|TRBD2|TRBV5-1
CASSFRGLAGGIRTDTQYF
TGCGCCAGCAGCTTTCGCGGACTAGCGGGGGGGATCCGCACAGATACGCAGTATTTT
>TRBJ2-1|.|.|TRBV12-3/TRBV12-4
CASSPGTLYNEQFF
TGTGCCAGCAGCCCTGGAACCCTCTACAATGAGCAGTTCTTC